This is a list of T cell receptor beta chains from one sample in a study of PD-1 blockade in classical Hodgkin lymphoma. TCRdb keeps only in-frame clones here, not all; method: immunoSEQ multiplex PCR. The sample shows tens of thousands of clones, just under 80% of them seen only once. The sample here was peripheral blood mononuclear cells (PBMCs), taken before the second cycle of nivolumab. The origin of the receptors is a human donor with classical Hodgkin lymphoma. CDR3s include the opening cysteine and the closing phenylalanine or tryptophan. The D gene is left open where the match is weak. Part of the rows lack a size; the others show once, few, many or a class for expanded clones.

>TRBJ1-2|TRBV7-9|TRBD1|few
TGTGCCAGCAGCTCCAGGACAGGGGATGGCTACACCTTC
CASSSRTGDGYTF
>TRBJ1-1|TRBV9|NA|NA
TGTGCCAGCAGCGTCAACACAGGAGTCGGGGGAGCTTTCTTT
CASSVNTGVGGAFF
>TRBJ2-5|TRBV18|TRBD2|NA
TGTGCCAGCTCACCACCTAGCGGGGTCCAAGAGACCCAGTACTTC
CASSPPSGVQETQYF
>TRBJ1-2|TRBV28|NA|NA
TGTGCCAGCAACTCGGACACTAACTATGGCTACACCTTC
CASNSDTNYGYTF
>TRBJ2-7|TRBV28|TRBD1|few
TGTGCCAGCAGGAGGGACAGGGCAATCTACGAGCAGTACTTC
CASRRDRAIYEQYF
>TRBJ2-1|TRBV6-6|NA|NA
TGTGCCAGCAGTTACTGGAGCCTGGGTGGTGAGCAGTTCTTC
CASSYWSLGGEQFF
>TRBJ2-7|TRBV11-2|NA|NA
TGTGCCAGCAGCTTACGCGGACAGGGCGGGAGTTTTTACTTC
CASSLRGQGGSFYF
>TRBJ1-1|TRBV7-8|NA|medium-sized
TGTGCCAGCAGCTTAAGATGGAACACTGAAGCTTTCTTT
CASSLRWNTEAFF
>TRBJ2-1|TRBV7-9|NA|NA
TGTGCCAGCAGCCCCTATTCCATCCGGGACCCTTACAATGAGCAGTTCTTC
CASSPYSIRDPYNEQFF
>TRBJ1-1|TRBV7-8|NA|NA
TGTGCCAGCAGCTTAGAGGGGCAGAACACTGAAGCTTTCTTT
CASSLEGQNTEAFF
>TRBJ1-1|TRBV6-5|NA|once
TGTGCCAGCAACAATGGGGGTGAAGCTTTCTTT
CASNNGGEAFF
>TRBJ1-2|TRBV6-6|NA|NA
TGTGCCAGCAGCTATGGGAGCTCGTATGGCTACACCTTC
CASSYGSSYGYTF
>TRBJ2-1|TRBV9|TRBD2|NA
TGTGCCAGCAGCGTAGGAGCGGGAGGGCCAGTCACTGAGCAGTTCTTC
CASSVGAGGPVTEQFF
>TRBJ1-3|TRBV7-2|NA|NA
TGTGCCAGCAGCTTAGTCGCCCCCTCCCGGGGGAGAGCTGGAAACACCATATATTTT
CASSLVAPSRGRAGNTIYF
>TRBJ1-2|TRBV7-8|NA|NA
TGTGCCAGCAGCCCCTATAGAGTGGAGAAGAACTATGGCTACACCTTC
CASSPYRVEKNYGYTF
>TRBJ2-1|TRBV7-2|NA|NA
TGTGCCAGCAGCTTAGAGGGGGGCCTTGTCGATGAGCAGTTCTTC
CASSLEGGLVDEQFF